Each of the 30 T cell receptor beta chains below was sequenced from the same sample in a study of blood T cell repertoires in COVID-19. Sequencing used immunoSEQ multiplex PCR; TCRdb keeps in-frame clones, though not all of them. In the table there are around 300,000 clones, about 87% of which are singletons. Input material: PBMCs or T cells enriched from blood (not recorded which). The receptors derive from a woman between 50 and 59 years old who had recovered from COVID-19.

The table lists this clone with a count of one. The chain recombines TRBV27 with TRBJ2-1; 12 nucleotides align to TRBD2. Trimming removed 5 bases from V and 0 bases from J; junction bases left unmatched: 11. Germline lookup yields CDR1 MNHEY and CDR2 SMNVEV (reference sequence). The CDR3 runs 19 residues. CDR3 sequence (DNA): TGTGCCAGCAGTGACAACCCCGGGACTAGCGGGCTCTCCTACAATGAGCAGTTCTTC. Residues: CASSDNPGTSGLSYNEQFF.

The V call is TRBV6-5, the J call TRBJ2-1, with no clear D. The CDR3 has 13 residues. Looked up from germline, CDR1 is MNHEY and CDR2 is SVGAGI. V was shortened by 0 bases and J by 9 bases, with 9 bases between the two germline ends. CDR3 protein: CASSYSIGVEQFF. The CDR3 coding sequence is TGTGCCAGCAGTTACTCGATAGGAGTTGAGCAGTTCTTC.

The chain joins TRBV27 to TRBJ2-1, with 12 positions matching TRBD2. Germline V gene sequence: CDR1 MNHEY, CDR2 SMNVEV (reference sequence). Trimming at V came to 6 bases and at J to 6 bases, leaving 6 bases not matched to a gene. The CDR3 has 15 amino acids. In DNA, the CDR3 is TGTGCCAGCAGCCTAGGACTAGCGGGACGCAATGAGCAGTTCTTC. Translated: CASSLGLAGRNEQFF.

This sequence joins TRBV18 and TRBJ2-3; TRBD2 agrees at 9 bases. The CDR3 covers 15 residues. CDR1 and CDR2 from the germline V gene are KGHSH and LQKENI. Losses at the gene ends were 1 base for V and 2 bases for J; bases not matched to a gene: 1. CDR3 loop: CASSPRLADTDTQYF. The CDR3 DNA follows: TGTGCCAGCTCACCACGACTAGCGGACACAGATACGCAGTATTTT.

The chain links TRBV6-5 to TRBJ2-7, with 9 bases identical to TRBD1. The ends lost 3 bases at V and 4 bases at J; junction bases unmatched: 4. The CDR3 runs 14 residues. Germline V gene lookup returns CDR1 MNHEY and CDR2 SVGAGI. The chain's CDR3 is CASSYRGQGYEQYF. CDR3 nucleotide sequence: TGTGCCAGCAGTTATCGTGGACAGGGGTACGAGCAGTACTTC.

This chain connects TRBV27 to TRBJ2-7, with TRBD2 matching over 16 bases. CDR1 MNHEY and CDR2 SMNVEV come from the germline V gene (reference sequence). There are 16 residues in the CDR3. With V trimmed by 5 bases and J by 2 bases, 3 bases remained unmatched. CDR3: CASSPGTSGRAYEQYF. The CDR3 DNA reads as TGTGCCAGCAGTCCGGGGACTAGCGGGAGGGCCTACGAGCAGTACTTC.

The genes are TRBV30 and TRBJ2-1, with a possible D match to TRBD1 (5 bases). CDR1 and CDR2 (germline): GTSNPN, SVGIG (reference sequence). CDR3 length equals 14 residues. Trimming took 4 bases from V and 8 from J, leaving 18 bases between them. Here the CDR3 DNA reads TGTGCCTGGACCAAAAAGGGGCGCGTCGATGAGCAGTTCTTC. Translated: CAWTKKGRVDEQFF.

V gene TRBV15 combines with J gene TRBJ2-2; 9 nucleotides line up with TRBD1. Looked up from germline, CDR1 is LNHNV and CDR2 is YYDKDF (reference sequence). V gave up 6 bases and J gave up 7 bases; unmatched junction bases: 3. The CDR3 totals 13 residues. The CDR3 loop reads CATRDRGNGELFF. CDR3 coding DNA: TGTGCCACCAGGGACAGGGGTAACGGGGAGCTGTTTTTT.

This clone turned up a few times. V usage is TRBV9 and J usage is TRBJ2-1, with 13 bases lining up with TRBD2. The CDR3 runs 16 residues. The V gene's germline CDR1 is SGDLS and CDR2 YYNGEE. V lost 4 bases and J lost 8; bases outside the gene matches: 9. The CDR3 sequence: CASSPNEGLAGHEQFF. CDR3 in DNA: TGTGCCAGCAGCCCTAATGAGGGACTAGCGGGGCATGAGCAGTTCTTC.

A few counts support this clone. The chain joins TRBV27 to TRBJ1-1; perhaps TRBD1 as D (6 bases). Trimming took off 2 bases at V and 8 bases at J, with 15 bases between the two ends. The germline gives CDR1 MNHEY, CDR2 SMNVEV (reference sequence). The CDR3 has 14 residues. The CDR3 sequence is CASSLKGGDREAFF. In DNA form, the CDR3 reads TGTGCCAGCAGTTTAAAAGGGGGTGACAGGGAAGCTTTCTTT.

This clone was recorded once. The sample has other DNA sequences that encode this CDR3 too. The chain joins TRBV5-1 to TRBJ2-2; 9 nucleotides agree with TRBD2. The trim removed 2 bases at V and 1 base at J, leaving 3 bases unmatched. The CDR3 has 16 amino acids. Germline V gives CDR1 SGHRS, CDR2 YFSETQ. The CDR3 loop reads CASSLRLAENTGELFF. The CDR3 bases are TGCGCCAGCAGCTTAAGACTAGCGGAGAACACCGGGGAGCTGTTTTTT.

Regarding this clone: Other DNA sequences in the same sample also yield this CDR3. This chain joins TRBV6-5 and TRBJ1-2; 12 positions match TRBD1. After removal of 2 bases from V and 7 bases from J, the junction contained 2 bases not matched to a gene. Per the germline V gene, CDR1 is MNHEY and CDR2 is SVGAGI. The CDR3 loop spans 14 amino acids. CDR3 residues: CASSYTGQGAGYTF. CDR3 sequence (DNA): TGTGCCAGCAGTTACACGGGACAGGGGGCTGGCTACACCTTC.

The chain is built from TRBV20-1 and TRBJ1-5; 9 nucleotides agree with TRBD1. V shed 3 bases and J 4 bases; nucleotides not matched to a gene: 7. The CDR3 length is 15 residues. Germline V gene lookup returns CDR1 DFQATT and CDR2 SNEGSKA (reference sequence). This chain's CDR3 is CSASYGTGRNQPQHF. CDR3 nucleotides: TGCAGTGCTAGTTATGGGACAGGGAGGAATCAGCCCCAGCATTTT.

This sequence joins TRBV4-3 and TRBJ2-1; D is unclear. Trimming shortened V by 1 base and J by 0 bases, and 13 bases separated the two germline ends. Germline values: CDR1 LGHNA, CDR2 YSLEER. The CDR3 contains 17 residues. CDR3 residues: CASSQGFFPSSYNEQFF. The CDR3 DNA follows: TGCGCCAGCAGCCAAGGTTTCTTCCCTAGCTCCTACAATGAGCAGTTCTTC.

The chain has TRBV28 and TRBJ2-5; D might be TRBD2 (5 bases). The length of the CDR3 is 14 residues. Germline lookup yields CDR1 MDHEN and CDR2 SYDVKM. Trimming pared 1 base from V and 2 bases from J, leaving 8 bases between. The CDR3 sequence: CASSLYGRQETQYF. The DNA for the CDR3 is TGTGCCAGCAGTTTATATGGGAGACAAGAGACCCAGTACTTC.

The chain joins TRBV6-2 or TRBV6-3 to TRBJ2-7; 15 nucleotides agree with TRBD2. V lost 5 bases and J lost 5; bases outside the gene matches: 10. The CDR3 runs 17 residues. CDR1 is MNHEY, CDR2 SVGEGT, per germline. DNA of the CDR3: TGTGCCAGCAGTCCCCCCCGGACTAGCGGGAGGGCCCACGAGCAGTACTTC. It codes for CASSPPRTSGRAHEQYF.

This rearrangement joins TRBV19 to TRBJ1-1, with TRBD1 matching 8 bases. This CDR3 is built from 15 residues. Germline values: CDR1 LNHDA, CDR2 SQIVND (reference sequence). V trimming: 8 bases; J trimming: 2 bases; junction bases outside the gene matches: 10. The CDR3 nucleotides are TGTGCCAGTGATCGGGGAGGACAGGGTAACACTGAAGCTTTCTTT. It encodes CASDRGGQGNTEAFF.

The V gene is TRBV29-1, the J gene TRBJ2-1; 10 positions match TRBD2. The germline V gene encodes CDR1 SQVTM and CDR2 ANQGSEA. V lost 4 bases and J lost 7; bases outside the gene matches: 10. The length of the CDR3 is 15 residues. Here the CDR3 reads CSVGSPGLATNEQFF. CDR3 nucleotide sequence: TGCAGCGTTGGCTCACCGGGACTAGCGACTAATGAGCAGTTCTTC.

The chain couples TRBV19 to TRBJ1-6, with 8 bases lining up with TRBD1. Losses at the gene ends were 4 bases for V and 7 bases for J; bases not matched to a gene: 3. This CDR3 spans 14 amino acids. The V gene's germline CDR1 is LNHDA and CDR2 SQIVND (reference sequence). The CDR3 sequence: CASSTRTGNSPLHF. CDR3 nucleotides: TGTGCCAGTAGTACAAGGACAGGGAATTCACCCCTCCACTTT.

This chain uses TRBV18 with TRBJ2-1; D possibly corresponds to TRBD2 (5 bases). Trimming pared 5 bases from V and 1 base from J, leaving 9 bases between. The CDR3 is 14 amino acids. Germline assignment: CDR1 KGHSH and CDR2 LQKENI. The CDR3 coding sequence is TGTGCCAGCTCAGGACTGACATCCTACAATGAGCAGTTCTTC. This translates into CASSGLTSYNEQFF.

This clone came up once. The V and J genes are TRBV11-2 and TRBJ1-1; no reliable D call. V shed 2 bases and J shed 8 bases, with 15 bases lying between them. CDR1 SGHAT and CDR2 FQNNGV come from the germline V gene. The CDR3 runs to 14 residues. DNA of the CDR3: TGTGCCAGCAGCTTAAGGAGACTGTCAGACGAAGCTTTCTTT. Protein product: CASSLRRLSDEAFF.

The rearrangement uses TRBV28 and TRBJ1-3; D gene unclear. Per germline, CDR1 MDHEN and CDR2 SYDVKM. The V end lost 2 bases, the J end lost 6 bases, and 11 bases lay between the germline ends. The CDR3 is 14 amino acids. The DNA for the CDR3 is TGTGCCAGCAGTTTACCTCCTCTTCCAAACACCATATATTTT. Translation gives CASSLPPLPNTIYF.

The chain uses TRBV7-8 and TRBJ2-7, with 9 bases matching TRBD2. CDR3 size: 15 residues. J gave up 2 bases and V 2 bases, and 4 bases lay outside the gene matches. Germline lookup yields CDR1 SGHVS and CDR2 FQNEAQ. The DNA for the CDR3 is TGTGCCAGCAGCTTACAGGCTAGCGGGACCTACGAGCAGTACTTC. Protein: CASSLQASGTYEQYF.

This chain uses TRBV6-2 or TRBV6-3 with TRBJ2-2, with 9 positions matching TRBD2. CDR1 MNHEY and CDR2 SVGEGT come from the germline V gene. The length of the CDR3 is 16 residues. V lost 5 bases and J lost 0; bases outside the gene matches: 4. CDR3 residues: CASSTWTSANTGELFF. The DNA for the CDR3 is TGTGCCAGCAGTACGTGGACTAGCGCGAACACCGGGGAGCTGTTTTTT.

The chain joins TRBV3-1 (or the pseudogene TRBV3-2) to TRBJ2-7, with 8 bases that match TRBD2. The CDR3 is made up of 15 amino acids. The germline gives CDR1 LGHDT, CDR2 YNNKEL (reference sequence). The V gene end was trimmed by 3 bases and the J gene end by 2 bases; junction bases not matched to a gene: 6. CDR3 bases: TGTGCCAGCAGCCAGACCTTTAGCGGGACCTACGAGCAGTACTTC. Protein: CASSQTFSGTYEQYF.

The rearrangement links TRBV12-3 or TRBV12-4 to TRBJ1-1; maybe TRBD1 (5 bases). The V end lost 6 bases, the J end lost 13 bases, and 18 bases lay between the germline ends. The CDR3 loop spans 12 amino acids. DNA of the CDR3: TGTGCCAGCAGGGCAAAGGGGCCCCATTTTTTCTTT. This gives the protein CASRAKGPHFFF.

V usage is TRBV27 and J usage is TRBJ2-1, with a tentative D call TRBD1 (8 bases). V was pared by 0 bases and J by 5 bases, with 17 bases between. Germline loops: CDR1 MNHEY, CDR2 SMNVEV (reference sequence). This CDR3 has 17 amino acids. The CDR3 sequence is CASSLSPYRGGHNEQFF. The CDR3 bases are TGTGCCAGCAGTTTATCACCCTACAGGGGGGGACACAATGAGCAGTTCTTC.

This clone was detected only once. The rearrangement links TRBV30 to TRBJ1-2, with D unclear. This CDR3 is built from 13 residues. V was shortened by 1 base and J by 5 bases, with 11 bases between the two germline ends. Germline V CDR1 and CDR2: GTSNPN, SVGIG (reference sequence). CDR3 coding DNA: TGTGCCTGGAGTGCTGGAGGGAAATATGGCTACACCTTC. It yields the protein CAWSAGGKYGYTF.

The chain couples TRBV4-3 to TRBJ2-2, with D tentatively TRBD2 (5 bases). V gave up 3 bases and J gave up 5 bases, with 16 bases separating them. The CDR3 is 16 amino acids. CDR1 and CDR2 (germline): LGHNA, YSLEER. The CDR3 loop is CASSQEQGRGTGELFF. For the CDR3, the DNA is TGCGCCAGCAGCCAGGAGCAAGGGAGAGGTACCGGGGAGCTGTTTTTT.

This chain connects TRBV7-9 to TRBJ1-1, with a weak D call TRBD1 (5 bases). Trimming removed 7 bases at V and 8 bases at J, with 17 bases between. The CDR3 has 13 amino acids. In germline, CDR1 is SEHNR, CDR2 FQNEAQ (reference sequence). CDR3 DNA sequence: TGTGCCAGCACGCTAACAAGACAGTCCGAAGCTTTCTTT. Its translation is CASTLTRQSEAFF.